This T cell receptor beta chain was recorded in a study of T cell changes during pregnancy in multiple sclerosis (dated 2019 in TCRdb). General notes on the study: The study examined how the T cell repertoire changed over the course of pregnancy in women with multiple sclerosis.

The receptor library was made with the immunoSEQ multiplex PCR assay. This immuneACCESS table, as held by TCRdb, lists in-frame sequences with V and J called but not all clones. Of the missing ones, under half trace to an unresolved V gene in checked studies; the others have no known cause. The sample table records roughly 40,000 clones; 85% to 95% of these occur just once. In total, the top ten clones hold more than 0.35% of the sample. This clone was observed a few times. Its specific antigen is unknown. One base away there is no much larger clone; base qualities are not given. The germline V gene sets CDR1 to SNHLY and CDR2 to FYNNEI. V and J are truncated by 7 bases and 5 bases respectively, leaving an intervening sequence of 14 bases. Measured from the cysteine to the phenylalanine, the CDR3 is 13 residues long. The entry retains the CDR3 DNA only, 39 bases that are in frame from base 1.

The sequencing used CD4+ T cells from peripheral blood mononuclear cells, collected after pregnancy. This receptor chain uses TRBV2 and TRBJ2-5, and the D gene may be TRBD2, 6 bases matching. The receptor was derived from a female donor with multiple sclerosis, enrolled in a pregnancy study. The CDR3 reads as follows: CASIPGAGETQYF. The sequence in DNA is TGTGCCAGCATACCTGGGGCGGGGGAGACCCAGTACTTC.